This paragraph covers one TCR beta chain sequence. No antigen is known for it. It was with 60 Vbeta and 13 Jbeta primers that the PCR ran. TCRdb's table, derived via immunoSEQ multiplex PCR, lists solely in-frame clones and lacks some. The sample includes some 180,000 clones, about four fifths of them seen just once. This entry is derived from a study of cytomegalovirus exposure and HLA in healthy donors. General study findings and limits: Presence/absence analyses assumed roughly uniform sequencing depth across donors, which may not hold.

Specimen: PBMCs. The origin of this receptor is a woman in her twenties or thirties in good health and CMV-seronegative.

The CDR3: CASSVMGGSTGELFF. The CDR3 coding sequence is TGTGCCAGCAGCGTAATGGGGGGGAGCACCGGGGAGCTGTTTTTT. The V call is TRBV9, the J call TRBJ2-2; 7 nucleotides align to TRBD2. V shed 1 base and J 4 bases; nucleotides not matched to a gene: 4. Germline V gives CDR1 SGDLS, CDR2 YYNGEE. The CDR3 totals 15 residues.